The clone carrying this T cell receptor beta chain was counted only a few times. The data were taken from a study of T-cell memory formation after mild COVID-19. The V end lost 3 bases, the J end lost 13 bases, and 9 bases lay between the germline ends. The CDR3 covers 11 residues. The germline V gene encodes CDR1 MNHEY and CDR2 SVGAGI. Each CDR3 protein gets one entry after TCRdb re-called the 5' RACE reads with MiXCR. In the table there are under 150,000 distinct CDR3 sequences, about a fifth of which are singletons. This chain uses TRBV6-5 with TRBJ2-2; D gene uncertain. The specimen sequenced was PBMCs or a T cell subset sorted from them (not recorded which). The clonotype comes from a man aged 18 to 30 who had mild COVID-19 (a few samples of this study predate the infection). Cell type and time point are not known. The CDR3 here is CASSYEGLLFF. DNA for the CDR3: TGTGCCAGCAGTTATGAAGGCCTGCTGTTTTTT.